This is a list of T cell receptor beta chains from one sample in a study of blood T cell repertoires in COVID-19. Produced via immunoSEQ multiplex PCR; TCRdb's table is partial and in-frame only. The sample shows about 150,000 clones, over 80% of them seen only once. The sample consisted of peripheral blood. These receptor sequences come from a man in his 70s who had recovered from COVID-19. CDR3s include the opening cysteine and the closing phenylalanine or tryptophan. The D gene is left open where the match is weak. Clone size is stated in some rows and not others, as once, few, many or a class when expanded.

CDR3 protein: CASSYGRLSSYNEQFF; CDR3 DNA: TGTGCCAGCAGTTACGGCAGACTAAGCTCCTACAATGAGCAGTTCTTC; V gene: TRBV6-5; D gene: -; clone size: -; J gene: TRBJ2-1
CDR3 protein: CASSLYEQYF; CDR3 DNA: TGTGCCAGCAGTCTCTACGAGCAGTACTTC; V gene: TRBV6-9; D gene: -; clone size: once; J gene: TRBJ2-7
CDR3 protein: CASSRSGRLGETQYF; CDR3 DNA: TGTGCCAGCAGCCGAAGCGGGAGATTGGGGGAGACCCAGTACTTC; V gene: TRBV6-5; D gene: TRBD2; clone size: -; J gene: TRBJ2-5
CDR3 protein: CASSDRGIGQPQHF; CDR3 DNA: TGTGCCAGCAGTGACAGGGGCATCGGTCAGCCCCAGCATTTT; V gene: TRBV2; D gene: -; clone size: -; J gene: TRBJ1-5
CDR3 protein: CASTDLLAGLYEQYF; CDR3 DNA: TGTGCCAGCACCGATTTACTAGCGGGGTTATACGAGCAGTACTTC; V gene: TRBV27; D gene: TRBD2; clone size: once; J gene: TRBJ2-7
CDR3 protein: CASSQRDRGFRGYTF; CDR3 DNA: TGTGCCAGCAGCCAGCGGGACAGGGGGTTTCGTGGCTACACCTTC; V gene: TRBV5-8; D gene: TRBD1; clone size: -; J gene: TRBJ1-2
CDR3 protein: CASSVELDRGLREQYF; CDR3 DNA: TGTGCCAGCAGCGTCGAACTCGACAGGGGGCTGAGAGAGCAGTACTTC; V gene: TRBV9; D gene: TRBD1; clone size: -; J gene: TRBJ2-7
CDR3 protein: CASSPRTGYNEQFF; CDR3 DNA: TGTGCCAGTAGTCCCCGGACAGGCTACAATGAGCAGTTCTTC; V gene: TRBV19; D gene: TRBD1; clone size: -; J gene: TRBJ2-1
CDR3 protein: CATSTSGRGGTYNEQFF; CDR3 DNA: TGTGCCACCAGCACTAGCGGGAGAGGGGGCACCTACAATGAGCAGTTCTTC; V gene: TRBV24-1; D gene: TRBD2; clone size: few; J gene: TRBJ2-1
CDR3 protein: CANDREMHSPLHF; CDR3 DNA: TGCGCCAACGACAGGGAGATGCATTCACCCCTCCACTTT; V gene: TRBV5-1; D gene: TRBD1; clone size: -; J gene: TRBJ1-6
CDR3 protein: CASSESQGALQYF; CDR3 DNA: TGTGCCAGCAGTGAATCCCAGGGGGCATTGCAGTACTTC; V gene: TRBV6-1; D gene: TRBD1; clone size: -; J gene: TRBJ2-7
CDR3 protein: CASSSGTSGSWTQETQYF; CDR3 DNA: TGCGCCAGCAGCTCCGGGACTAGCGGGAGTTGGACCCAAGAGACCCAGTACTTC; V gene: TRBV5-1; D gene: TRBD2; clone size: -; J gene: TRBJ2-5
CDR3 protein: CASSPGQTNSPLHF; CDR3 DNA: TGTGCCAGCAGTCCAGGACAGACTAATTCACCCCTCCACTTT; V gene: TRBV28; D gene: -; clone size: -; J gene: TRBJ1-6
CDR3 protein: CASSETGLSGYTF; CDR3 DNA: TGTGCCAGCAGTGAAACAGGGCTGAGTGGCTACACCTTC; V gene: TRBV6-1; D gene: -; clone size: -; J gene: TRBJ1-2
CDR3 protein: CASRLRSPSGSYEQYF; CDR3 DNA: TGTGCCAGCAGACTCCGCAGCCCTAGCGGGAGTTACGAGCAGTACTTC; V gene: TRBV27; D gene: TRBD2; clone size: -; J gene: TRBJ2-7
CDR3 protein: CASSEAGYGYTF; CDR3 DNA: TGTGCCAGCAGTGAGGCGGGGTACGGCTACACCTTC; V gene: TRBV2; D gene: -; clone size: -; J gene: TRBJ1-2
CDR3 protein: CSASTGTLAGGGPGETQYF; CDR3 DNA: TGCAGTGCTAGTACCGGGACCCTCGCCGGGGGAGGGCCAGGGGAGACCCAGTACTTC; V gene: TRBV20-1; D gene: TRBD2; clone size: -; J gene: TRBJ2-5
CDR3 protein: CSVDRFSGKYYEQYF; CDR3 DNA: TGCAGCGTTGATCGTTTTAGCGGTAAGTACTACGAGCAGTACTTC; V gene: TRBV29-1; D gene: -; clone size: -; J gene: TRBJ2-7
CDR3 protein: CASSYSGAGSDEQYF; CDR3 DNA: TGTGCCAGCAGTTATTCGGGAGCGGGAAGTGACGAGCAGTACTTC; V gene: TRBV6-2/TRBV6-3; D gene: TRBD2; clone size: -; J gene: TRBJ2-7
CDR3 protein: CASEFVRAGAGELFF; CDR3 DNA: TGTGCCAGCGAGTTTGTCAGGGCAGGGGCCGGGGAGCTGTTTTTT; V gene: TRBV6-5; D gene: -; clone size: -; J gene: TRBJ2-2
CDR3 protein: CASSREAGGSDTQYF; CDR3 DNA: TGCGCCAGCAGTAGGGAAGCGGGAGGGTCAGATACGCAGTATTTT; V gene: TRBV10-1; D gene: TRBD2; clone size: -; J gene: TRBJ2-3
CDR3 protein: CASSSQGTGSYEQYF; CDR3 DNA: TGTGCCAGCAGCTCCCAAGGGACAGGGTCGTACGAGCAGTACTTC; V gene: TRBV7-2; D gene: TRBD1; clone size: -; J gene: TRBJ2-7
CDR3 protein: CASSYPRGSKQFF; CDR3 DNA: TGTGCCAGCAGTTATCCCAGGGGCAGTAAGCAGTTCTTC; V gene: TRBV6-5; D gene: -; clone size: -; J gene: TRBJ2-1
CDR3 protein: CASSQGRVNQPQHF; CDR3 DNA: TGTGCCAGCAGCCAAGGCAGGGTTAATCAGCCCCAGCATTTT; V gene: TRBV3-1/TRBV3-2; D gene: -; clone size: -; J gene: TRBJ1-5
CDR3 protein: CASSPRGQETQYF; CDR3 DNA: TGTGCCAGCTCACCAAGGGGACAAGAGACCCAGTACTTC; V gene: TRBV18; D gene: -; clone size: -; J gene: TRBJ2-5
CDR3 protein: CASSYSTRDYEQYF; CDR3 DNA: TGTGCCAGCAGTTACTCGACGCGGGATTACGAGCAGTACTTC; V gene: TRBV6-2/TRBV6-3; D gene: -; clone size: -; J gene: TRBJ2-7
CDR3 protein: CASSETSGRGGTDTQYF; CDR3 DNA: TGCGCCAGCAGTGAAACTAGCGGGAGGGGAGGCACAGATACGCAGTATTTT; V gene: TRBV10-1; D gene: TRBD2; clone size: -; J gene: TRBJ2-3
CDR3 protein: CASSEWGSTGTEAFF; CDR3 DNA: TGTGCCAGCAGTGAATGGGGCTCGACGGGCACTGAAGCTTTCTTT; V gene: TRBV2; D gene: -; clone size: once; J gene: TRBJ1-1
CDR3 protein: CASSLGQNTGELFF; CDR3 DNA: TGTGCCAGCAGCTTGGGGCAGAACACCGGGGAGCTGTTTTTT; V gene: TRBV11-3; D gene: -; clone size: -; J gene: TRBJ2-2
CDR3 protein: CASSPPGATFEKLFF; CDR3 DNA: TGTGCCAGCTCACCACCGGGAGCCACGTTTGAAAAACTGTTTTTT; V gene: TRBV18; D gene: -; clone size: few; J gene: TRBJ1-4
CDR3 protein: CASSLSRMNTEAFF; CDR3 DNA: TGTGCCAGCAGCCTTTCGCGGATGAACACTGAAGCTTTCTTT; V gene: TRBV6-5; D gene: -; clone size: -; J gene: TRBJ1-1
CDR3 protein: CASSPSAGVPYEQYF; CDR3 DNA: TGTGCCAGCAGCCCCTCGGCGGGAGTTCCCTACGAGCAGTACTTC; V gene: TRBV14; D gene: TRBD2; clone size: -; J gene: TRBJ2-7
CDR3 protein: CSVGKQGRGYNEQFF; CDR3 DNA: TGCAGCGTTGGAAAACAGGGAAGAGGGTACAATGAGCAGTTCTTC; V gene: TRBV29-1; D gene: -; clone size: once; J gene: TRBJ2-1
CDR3 protein: CASGSVTGELFF; CDR3 DNA: TGTGCCAGCGGCAGCGTCACCGGGGAGCTGTTTTTT; V gene: TRBV7-3; D gene: -; clone size: -; J gene: TRBJ2-2
CDR3 protein: CASSPSTSGSAYGELFF; CDR3 DNA: TGTGCCAGCTCACCTAGCACTAGCGGGAGTGCTTACGGGGAGCTGTTTTTT; V gene: TRBV18; D gene: TRBD2; clone size: -; J gene: TRBJ2-2
CDR3 protein: CASSYTDRGGSMGYTF; CDR3 DNA: TGTGCCAGCAGTTACACGGACAGGGGCGGCTCTATGGGCTACACCTTC; V gene: TRBV6-2/TRBV6-3; D gene: TRBD1; clone size: few; J gene: TRBJ1-2
CDR3 protein: CASSLDAGRTEKLFF; CDR3 DNA: TGCGCCAGCAGCTTGGATGCCGGGAGGACTGAAAAACTGTTTTTT; V gene: TRBV5-1; D gene: -; clone size: once; J gene: TRBJ1-4
CDR3 protein: CASSLGSGTASYEQYF; CDR3 DNA: TGTGCCAGCAGCTTGGGGTCCGGGACAGCATCCTACGAGCAGTACTTC; V gene: TRBV5-5; D gene: TRBD1; clone size: few; J gene: TRBJ2-7
CDR3 protein: CASSGAYEQYF; CDR3 DNA: TGTGCCAGCAGCGGGGCCTACGAGCAGTACTTC; V gene: TRBV6-6; D gene: -; clone size: -; J gene: TRBJ2-7
CDR3 protein: CASSNRDRAQETQYF; CDR3 DNA: TGTGCCAGCAGCAACCGGGACAGGGCGCAAGAGACCCAGTACTTC; V gene: TRBV9; D gene: TRBD1; clone size: -; J gene: TRBJ2-5
CDR3 protein: CASSPVRSYEQYF; CDR3 DNA: TGTGCCAGCAGTCCCGTTAGAAGCTACGAGCAGTACTTC; V gene: TRBV7-2; D gene: -; clone size: -; J gene: TRBJ2-7
CDR3 protein: CSAKDSTEQFF; CDR3 DNA: TGCAGTGCCAAGGACAGCACTGAGCAGTTCTTC; V gene: TRBV20-1; D gene: -; clone size: -; J gene: TRBJ2-1
CDR3 protein: CASRDRLTYEQYF; CDR3 DNA: TGTGCCTCCCGGGACAGGCTTACGTACGAGCAGTACTTC; V gene: TRBV19; D gene: TRBD1; clone size: -; J gene: TRBJ2-7
CDR3 protein: CASKGRTDTQYF; CDR3 DNA: TGTGCCAGCAAGGGGCGAACAGATACGCAGTATTTT; V gene: TRBV7-2; D gene: -; clone size: -; J gene: TRBJ2-3
CDR3 protein: CASSLESTSGPYEQYF; CDR3 DNA: TGTGCCAGCAGCTTGGAATCCACTAGCGGCCCCTACGAGCAGTACTTC; V gene: TRBV5-4; D gene: TRBD2; clone size: -; J gene: TRBJ2-7
CDR3 protein: CASSIGLGGSFTEQFF; CDR3 DNA: TGTGCCAGTAGTATAGGTTTAGGGGGAAGTTTTACTGAGCAGTTCTTC; V gene: TRBV19; D gene: -; clone size: -; J gene: TRBJ2-1
CDR3 protein: CASKRLAGDTSYEQYF; CDR3 DNA: TGTGCCAGTAAACGACTAGCGGGAGACACTTCCTACGAGCAGTACTTC; V gene: TRBV19; D gene: TRBD2; clone size: -; J gene: TRBJ2-7
CDR3 protein: CASRRTGGQETQYF; CDR3 DNA: TGTGCCAGCAGACGGACAGGGGGTCAAGAGACCCAGTACTTC; V gene: TRBV6-5; D gene: TRBD1; clone size: -; J gene: TRBJ2-5
CDR3 protein: CAWLGDETNEKLFF; CDR3 DNA: TGTGCCTGGTTAGGGGATGAAACTAATGAAAAACTGTTTTTT; V gene: TRBV30; D gene: -; clone size: -; J gene: TRBJ1-4
CDR3 protein: CASSTGTLLGYTF; CDR3 DNA: TGTGCCAGCAGCACCGGGACACTTTTGGGCTACACCTTC; V gene: TRBV12-3/TRBV12-4; D gene: -; clone size: -; J gene: TRBJ1-2
CDR3 protein: CSVEDAGQYGYTF; CDR3 DNA: TGCAGCGTTGAAGATGCCGGACAGTATGGCTACACCTTC; V gene: TRBV29-1; D gene: -; clone size: -; J gene: TRBJ1-2
CDR3 protein: CASSESGQGLYEQYF; CDR3 DNA: TGCGCCAGCAGTGAGTCCGGTCAGGGGCTATACGAGCAGTACTTC; V gene: TRBV10-1; D gene: -; clone size: -; J gene: TRBJ2-7
CDR3 protein: CATSEGPNQPQHF; CDR3 DNA: TGTGCCACCAGTGAGGGGCCCAATCAGCCCCAGCATTTT; V gene: TRBV24-1; D gene: -; clone size: few; J gene: TRBJ1-5